These T cell receptor beta chains were read from a single sample in a study of blood T cell repertoires in COVID-19. Sequenced by immunoSEQ multiplex PCR; TCRdb stores in-frame clones only, minus some. The profile shows 150,000 to 200,000 clones, about 81% of them singletons. The sequenced sample was peripheral blood. These receptor sequences come from a woman aged 55-75 years with COVID-19, enrolled during active disease. Each CDR3 is given with its conserved first and last residue. D genes are given only for firm matches. The size of a clone is reported for some rows only, either as once, few or many, or as a class for expanded clones.

-	TRBD1	16	TRBV2	TRBJ1-1	CASTPGQGLVGTEAFF	TGTGCCAGCACACCTGGACAGGGTTTGGTGGGGACTGAAGCTTTCTTT
-	-	14	TRBV19	TRBJ2-3	CASRSGAWADTQYF	TGTGCCAGTAGGTCAGGGGCTTGGGCGGATACGCAGTATTTT
-	TRBD2	14	TRBV6-2/TRBV6-3	TRBJ2-3	CASSYSGLVVTQYF	TGTGCCAGCAGTTACTCGGGACTAGTCGTAACGCAGTATTTT
-	-	15	TRBV11-2	TRBJ1-3	CASSLDRGSGNTIYF	TGTGCCAGCAGCTTAGACAGGGGCTCTGGAAACACCATATATTTT
few	-	13	TRBV9	TRBJ1-2	CASSTDSNYGYTF	TGTGCCAGCAGCACGGACAGTAACTATGGCTACACCTTC
-	-	15	TRBV7-2	TRBJ1-5	CASSSGTMGAQPQHF	TGTGCCAGCAGCTCCGGGACTATGGGGGCTCAGCCCCAGCATTTT
-	-	14	TRBV6-6	TRBJ1-6	CASRISVYNSPLHF	TGTGCCAGCAGAATCAGCGTCTATAATTCACCCCTCCACTTT
-	-	14	TRBV30	TRBJ2-5	CAWKNRRWEETQYF	TGTGCCTGGAAGAACAGGCGGTGGGAAGAGACCCAGTACTTC
-	TRBD2	15	TRBV7-2	TRBJ2-1	CASSLGGTSGPRQFF	TGTGCCAGCAGCTTAGGGGGGACTAGCGGTCCTCGGCAGTTCTTC
-	TRBD2	16	TRBV15	TRBJ2-5	CATSSPFGGVGETQYF	TGTGCCACCAGCTCACCTTTTGGGGGGGTCGGGGAGACCCAGTACTTC
-	TRBD1	14	TRBV2	TRBJ1-2	CASNLAGQGDGYTF	TGTGCCAGCAACCTCGCCGGACAGGGGGATGGCTACACCTTC